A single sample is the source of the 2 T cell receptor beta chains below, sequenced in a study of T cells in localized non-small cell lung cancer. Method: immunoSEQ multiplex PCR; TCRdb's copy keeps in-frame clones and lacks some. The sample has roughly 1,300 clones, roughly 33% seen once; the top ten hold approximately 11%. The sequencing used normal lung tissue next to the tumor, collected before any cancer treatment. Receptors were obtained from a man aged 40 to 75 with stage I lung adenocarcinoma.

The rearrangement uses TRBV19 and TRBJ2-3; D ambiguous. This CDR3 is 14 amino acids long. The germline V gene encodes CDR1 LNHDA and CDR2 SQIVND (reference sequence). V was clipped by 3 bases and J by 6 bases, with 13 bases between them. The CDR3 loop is CASSIGYSEDTQYF. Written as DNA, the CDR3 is TGTGCCAGTAGTATCGGATATTCGGAGGATACGCAGTATTTT.

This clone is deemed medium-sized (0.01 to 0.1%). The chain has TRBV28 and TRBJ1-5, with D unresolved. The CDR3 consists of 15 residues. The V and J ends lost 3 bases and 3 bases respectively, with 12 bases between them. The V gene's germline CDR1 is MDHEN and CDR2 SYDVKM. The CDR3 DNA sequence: TGTGCCAGCAGTTTTTACAGAGCGTCCAATCAGCCCCAGCATTTT. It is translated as CASSFYRASNQPQHF.